This T cell receptor (beta chain) came from a study of T cells after yellow fever vaccination. At the level of the study: Preparation of the low-cell-number fractions used SMART-Seq v4 Ultra Low Input. Overall study findings and caveats: Abundant bulk-derived clonotypes could contaminate FACS-sorted repertoires.

The CDR3 contains 18 residues. Germline lookup yields CDR1 KGHSH and CDR2 LQKENI. V dropped 1 base and J dropped 2 bases, with 18 bases sitting between them. With respect to this clonotype: Its antigen is unidentified.

Production of TCR cDNA was by 5'RACE template switching, which also added a universal primer site and UMIs. TCRdb passed the 5' RACE reads through MiXCR, listing each CDR3 protein once. The repertoire holds about 74,000 distinct CDR3 sequences, with roughly 6.9% as singletons. This sequence was found in a man aged 18 to 35 who received the YFV17D yellow fever vaccine. The gene calls are TRBV18 and TRBJ1-5; D is uncertain. The sequencing used CD8+ T cells sorted from PBMCs, collected around 5 days after the first yellow fever vaccination. CDR3 amino acids: CASSPLSPVGEGNQPQHF. For the CDR3, the DNA is TGTGCCAGCTCACCACTATCCCCCGTCGGGGAGGGCAATCAGCCCCAGCATTTT.